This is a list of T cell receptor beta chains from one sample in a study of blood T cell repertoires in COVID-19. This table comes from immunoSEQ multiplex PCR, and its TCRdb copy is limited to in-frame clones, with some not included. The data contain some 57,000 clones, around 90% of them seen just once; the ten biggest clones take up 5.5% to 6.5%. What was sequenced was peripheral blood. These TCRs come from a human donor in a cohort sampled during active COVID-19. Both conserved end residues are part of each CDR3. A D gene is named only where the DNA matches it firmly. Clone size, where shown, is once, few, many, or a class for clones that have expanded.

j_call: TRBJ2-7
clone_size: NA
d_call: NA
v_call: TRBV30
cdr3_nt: TGTGCCTGGAGTGTTACCGCGAGAGGATACGAGCAGTACTTC
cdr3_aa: CAWSVTARGYEQYF

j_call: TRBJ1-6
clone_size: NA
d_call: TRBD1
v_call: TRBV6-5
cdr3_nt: TGTGCCAGCAGGGGTACAGGGGTTTCACCCCTCCACTTT
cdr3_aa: CASRGTGVSPLHF

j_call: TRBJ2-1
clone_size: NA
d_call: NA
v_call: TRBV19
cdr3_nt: TGTGCCAGTAGTATGGGTCGAGGAGGTGAGCAGTTCTTC
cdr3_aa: CASSMGRGGEQFF

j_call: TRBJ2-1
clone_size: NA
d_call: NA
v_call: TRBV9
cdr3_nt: TGTGCCAGCAGCGTGGAGGTTGGTGAGCAGTTCTTC
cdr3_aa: CASSVEVGEQFF

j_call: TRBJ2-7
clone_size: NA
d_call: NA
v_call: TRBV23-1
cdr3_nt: TGCGCCAGCAGTCAATCCTGGGAGAGGGAGCAGTACTTC
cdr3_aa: CASSQSWEREQYF

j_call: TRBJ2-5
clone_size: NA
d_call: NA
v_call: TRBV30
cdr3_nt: TGTGCCTGGAGCCGGGGGGCAAAGGAGACCCAGTACTTC
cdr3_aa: CAWSRGAKETQYF

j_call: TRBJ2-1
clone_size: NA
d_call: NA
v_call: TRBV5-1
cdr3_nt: TGCGCCAGCAGCTTGGAAGGGGCCTCCTACAATGAGCAGTTCTTC
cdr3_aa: CASSLEGASYNEQFF

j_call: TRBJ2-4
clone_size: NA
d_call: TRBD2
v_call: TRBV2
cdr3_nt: TGTGCCAGCAGTATTGCGGGGGTCGTGAGCGACTTC
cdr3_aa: CASSIAGVVSDF

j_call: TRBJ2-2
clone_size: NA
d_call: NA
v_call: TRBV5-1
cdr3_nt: TGCGCCAGCAGCCCCGAGGGCACCGGGGAGCTGTTTTTT
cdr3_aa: CASSPEGTGELFF

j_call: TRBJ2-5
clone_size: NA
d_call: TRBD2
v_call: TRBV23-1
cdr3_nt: TGCGCCAGCAGTCAATCTCGGACTAGCGGGGGCCGAGAGACCCAGTACTTC
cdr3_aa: CASSQSRTSGGRETQYF

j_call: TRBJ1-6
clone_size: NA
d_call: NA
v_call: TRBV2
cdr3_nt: TGTGCCAGCAGTCTAGAAGGATCCTATAATTCACCCCTCCACTTT
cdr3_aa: CASSLEGSYNSPLHF

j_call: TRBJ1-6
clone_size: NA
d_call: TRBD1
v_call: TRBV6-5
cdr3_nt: TGTGCCAGCAGAGGGGACAGGGGATCTTCACCCCTCCACTTT
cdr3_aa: CASRGDRGSSPLHF

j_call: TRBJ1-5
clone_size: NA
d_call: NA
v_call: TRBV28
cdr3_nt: TGTGCCAGCTCGACCCTGGGGGGGGGCGACAATCAGCCCCAGCATTTT
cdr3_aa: CASSTLGGGDNQPQHF

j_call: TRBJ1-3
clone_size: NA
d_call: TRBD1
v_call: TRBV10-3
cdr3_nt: TGTGCCATCAGCCGGAATCCGGACAGGGGGGGAGACACCATATATTTT
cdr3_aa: CAISRNPDRGGDTIYF

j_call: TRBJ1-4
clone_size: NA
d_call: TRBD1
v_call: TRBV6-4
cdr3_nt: TGTGCCATTCCGACAGGGGGCTTGGCTTTAAATGAAAAACTGTTTTTT
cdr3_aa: CAIPTGGLALNEKLFF

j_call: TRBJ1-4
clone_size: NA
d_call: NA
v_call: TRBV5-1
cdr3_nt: TGCGCCAGCAGCCCAGGCGGGGTATCAACTAATGAAAAACTGTTTTTT
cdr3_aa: CASSPGGVSTNEKLFF

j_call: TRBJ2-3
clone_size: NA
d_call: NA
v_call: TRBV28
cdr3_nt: TGTGCCAGCAGTTCGGTTAACACAGATACGCAGTATTTT
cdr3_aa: CASSSVNTDTQYF

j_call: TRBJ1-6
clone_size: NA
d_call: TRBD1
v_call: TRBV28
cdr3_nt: TGTGCCAGCAGTTCAAGGACAGGGGGTTCACCCCTCCACTTT
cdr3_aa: CASSSRTGGSPLHF

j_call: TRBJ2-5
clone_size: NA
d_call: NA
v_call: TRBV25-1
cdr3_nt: TGTGCCAGCAGTGAAAGCGTAACGGAATGGTGGAAGACCCAGTACTTC
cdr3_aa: CASSESVTEWWKTQYF

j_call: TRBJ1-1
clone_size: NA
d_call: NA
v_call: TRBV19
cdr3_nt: TGTGCCAGCAATTGGGCACGTAACACTGAAGCTTTCTTT
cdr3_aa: CASNWARNTEAFF

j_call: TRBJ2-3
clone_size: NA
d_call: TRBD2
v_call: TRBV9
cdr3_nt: TGTGCCAGCAGCACGCTTGGGGGGGTCACAGATACGCAGTATTTT
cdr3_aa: CASSTLGGVTDTQYF

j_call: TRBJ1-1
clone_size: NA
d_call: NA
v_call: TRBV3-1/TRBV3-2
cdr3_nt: TGTGCCAGCAGCCAAAAAACAGTGAACACTGAAGCTTTCTTT
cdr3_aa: CASSQKTVNTEAFF

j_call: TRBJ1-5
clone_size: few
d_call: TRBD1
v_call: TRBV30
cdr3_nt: TGTGCCTGGAATGAAGGACAGGGCGATCAGCCCCAGCATTTT
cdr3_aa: CAWNEGQGDQPQHF

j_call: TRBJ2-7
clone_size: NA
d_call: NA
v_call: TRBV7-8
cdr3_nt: TGTGCCAGCAGACAGGGTAGCTACGAGCAGTACTTC
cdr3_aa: CASRQGSYEQYF

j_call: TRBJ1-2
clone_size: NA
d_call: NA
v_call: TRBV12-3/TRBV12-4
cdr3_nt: TGTGCCAGCAGTTTAGAGGGAGGCCCCTTCTACACCTTC
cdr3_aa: CASSLEGGPFYTF

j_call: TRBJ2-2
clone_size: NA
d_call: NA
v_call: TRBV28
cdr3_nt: TGTGCCAGCAGTTTATTCGGCACCGGGGAGCTGTTTTTT
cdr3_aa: CASSLFGTGELFF

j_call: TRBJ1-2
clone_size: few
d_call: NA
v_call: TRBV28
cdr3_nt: TGTGCCAGCACCACCGCGGGGAGGGCCGGCTACACCTTC
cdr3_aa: CASTTAGRAGYTF

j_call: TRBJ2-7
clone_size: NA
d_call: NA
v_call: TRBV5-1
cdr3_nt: TGCGCCAGCAGCTTGGGGCCTAGCGCCTCCTACGAGCAGTACTTC
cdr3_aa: CASSLGPSASYEQYF

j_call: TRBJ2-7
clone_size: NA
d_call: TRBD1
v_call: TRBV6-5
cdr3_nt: TGTGCCACCGGGACAGTCGTCGGCGAGCAGTACTTC
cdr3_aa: CATGTVVGEQYF

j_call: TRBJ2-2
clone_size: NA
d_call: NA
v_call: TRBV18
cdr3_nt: TGTGCCAGCATTTCCACGGGGGCGAACACCGGGGAGCTGTTTTTT
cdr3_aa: CASISTGANTGELFF

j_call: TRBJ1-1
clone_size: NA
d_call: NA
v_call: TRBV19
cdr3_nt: TGTGCCAGTAGTATTACTCTAATGAACACTGAAGCTTTCTTT
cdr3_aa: CASSITLMNTEAFF

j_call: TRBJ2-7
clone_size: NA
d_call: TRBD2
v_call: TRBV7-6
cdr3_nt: TGTGCCAGCAGCTCGGACTCGACTAGCCCTTCCTACGAGCAGTACTTC
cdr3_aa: CASSSDSTSPSYEQYF

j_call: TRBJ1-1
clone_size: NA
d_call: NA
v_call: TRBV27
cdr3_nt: TGTGCCAGCAGTAACCAGGGACTACCTGAAGCTTTCTTT
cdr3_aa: CASSNQGLPEAFF

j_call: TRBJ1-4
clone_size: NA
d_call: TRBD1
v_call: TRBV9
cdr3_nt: TGTGCCAGCAGCCACCGCCAGGGGGCCGCAACTAATGAAAAACTGTTTTTT
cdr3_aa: CASSHRQGAATNEKLFF

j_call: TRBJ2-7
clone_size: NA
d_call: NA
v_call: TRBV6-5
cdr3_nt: TGTGCCAGCAGTACCATAGGGGGGGCCTACGAGCAGTACTTC
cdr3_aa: CASSTIGGAYEQYF

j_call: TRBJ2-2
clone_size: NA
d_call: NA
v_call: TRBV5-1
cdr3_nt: TGCGCCAGCTCCCCGAAACTAGCCGCCGGGGAGCTGTTTTTT
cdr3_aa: CASSPKLAAGELFF

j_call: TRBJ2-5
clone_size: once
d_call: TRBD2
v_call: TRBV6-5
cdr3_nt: TGTGCCACAAGCGGGGGCGGTTCTGAGACCCAGTACTTC
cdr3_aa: CATSGGGSETQYF

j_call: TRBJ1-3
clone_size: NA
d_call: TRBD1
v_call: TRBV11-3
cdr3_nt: TGTGCCAGCAGCCGGGGACAGGAGTCTGGAAACACCATATATTTT
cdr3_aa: CASSRGQESGNTIYF

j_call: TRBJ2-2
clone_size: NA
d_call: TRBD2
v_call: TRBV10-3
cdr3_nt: TGTGCCACCAGCGGGCGGGAGGGGGCGGCCGGGGAGCTGTTTTTT
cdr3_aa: CATSGREGAAGELFF

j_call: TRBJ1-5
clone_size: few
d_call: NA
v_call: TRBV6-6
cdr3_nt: TGTGCAGAAAGGGAACAGGTGGATCAGCCCCAGCATTTT
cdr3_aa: CAEREQVDQPQHF